The T cell receptor beta chain under discussion was sequenced for a study of Graves' ophthalmopathy and Graves' hyperthyroidism. The CDR3 totals 14 residues. Trimming stripped 5 bases from V and 7 bases from J, with 21 bases between. Per germline, CDR1 SQVTM and CDR2 ANQGSEA. TCR beta CDR3 amplification used RNA transcripts. HTBI-primed RT-PCR formed the first round, and a multiplex PCR formed the second. TCRdb ran MiXCR on the multiplex PCR reads and lists one entry per CDR3 protein. The sample lists hundreds of thousands of distinct CDR3 sequences, about 20% seen once, with roughly 6.9% in the top ten. Notes on the study in general: Appearing in blood as well were most expanded thyroid clonotypes above 0.001 frequency. Ophthalmopathy was separated from stable hyperthyroidism by a 13-signature model with 87.88% sensitivity and around 84% specificity.

For this clonotype: Its antigen is unidentified.

This TCR was sampled from a woman under 30 with stable Graves' hyperthyroidism. Some clones in this sample may be carry-over from other donors' samples. Sequencing was carried out using peripheral blood. The chain couples TRBV29-1 to TRBJ2-7; D may be TRBD2 (6 bases). Here the CDR3 reads CSVLLPGLVWEQYF. For the CDR3, the DNA is TGCAGCGTTCTATTACCGGGACTTGTTTGGGAGCAGTACTTC.